Presented here are 10 T cell receptor beta chains from one specimen sequenced in a study of T cell responses to AZD1222 COVID-19 vaccine. Assay used: immunoSEQ multiplex PCR; TCRdb lists only in-frame clones, some missing. Of tens of thousands of clones in the sample, approximately 80% were seen once. The specimen comprised peripheral blood, sampled on day 0 of AZD1222 vaccination. The receptors derive from an adult in good health.

CDR3 DNA: TGCGCCAGCAGCTTATTGCAGAACTCCTACGAGCAGTACTTC. Translated, it gives CASSLLQNSYEQYF. V usage is TRBV5-1 and J usage is TRBJ2-7; D gene uncertain. This CDR3 spans 14 amino acids. With 2 bases removed from V and 0 bases from J, the gap between germline ends came to 9 bases. CDR1 is SGHRS and CDR2 is YFSETQ in the germline V gene.

This clone has only one observation. This chain joins TRBV24-1 and TRBJ2-3, with D perhaps assigned TRBD1 or TRBD2 (5 bases each). This CDR3 is built from 12 residues. V was cut by 3 bases and J by 9 bases, with 9 bases left in between. Germline V CDR1 and CDR2: KGHDR, SFDVKD. In nucleotides, the CDR3 is TGTGCCACCAGTGATGGGGGACGCACGCAGTATTTT. Translating gives CATSDGGRTQYF.

The chain links TRBV30 to TRBJ1-1, with D unresolved. Trimming stripped 1 base from V and 10 bases from J, with 10 bases between. The CDR3 is made up of 11 amino acids. Germline CDR1 reads GTSNPN; CDR2 reads SVGIG (reference sequence). CDR3 region: CAWSGALGAFF. The CDR3 DNA reads TGTGCCTGGAGTGGTGCCCTGGGAGCTTTCTTT.

Regarding this clone: An end of the junction differs from the germline gene, which may be a read error. The gene calls are TRBV7-7 and TRBJ2-1; TRBD2 is a possible D gene (6 bases). Per the germline V gene, CDR1 is SSHAT and CDR2 is FNYEAQ (reference sequence). There are 15 residues in the CDR3. CDR3 bases: TGTGCTAGCAGCTTGTCCGGGACTGACAATGCGGAGCAGTTCTTC. Its protein product is CASSLSGTDNAEQFF.

The chain has TRBV30 and TRBJ1-2; D perhaps matches TRBD1 (6 bases). CDR1 and CDR2 (germline): GTSNPN, SVGIG (reference sequence). V gave up 5 bases and J gave up 2 bases, with 15 bases separating them. The CDR3 consists of 14 residues. CDR3 in DNA: TGTGCCTGGGCGAAGGGGGGGGGAAACTATGGCTACACCTTC. Its protein is CAWAKGGGNYGYTF.

This sequence joins TRBV24-1 and TRBJ2-5; tentatively, D is TRBD1 (5 bases). The V gene's germline CDR1 is KGHDR and CDR2 SFDVKD. V was pared by 4 bases and J by 5 bases, with 16 bases between. This CDR3 region has 15 residues. This CDR3 reads CATSDPVRDRETQYF. The CDR3 nucleotides are TGTGCCACCAGTGACCCCGTCAGGGATAGGGAGACCCAGTACTTC.

This clone was picked up a small number of times. The chain uses TRBV7-2 and TRBJ2-5; 8 bases line up with TRBD2. Unmatched junction bases numbered 17, after V lost 5 bases and J lost 6 bases. There are 17 residues in the CDR3. CDR1 is SGHTA and CDR2 is FQGNSA in the germline V gene. CDR3 in DNA: TGTGCCAGCAGCCGTCTACTAGCGGACCCGGGTCTACAGACCCAGTACTTC. This gives the protein CASSRLLADPGLQTQYF.

This clone was detected only once. This rearrangement joins TRBV15 to TRBJ1-5; the match to TRBD1 covers 8 bases. The CDR3 runs to 16 residues. The V gene end was trimmed by 5 bases and the J gene end by 6 bases; junction bases not matched to a gene: 12. The V gene's germline CDR1 is LNHNV and CDR2 YYDKDF (reference sequence). CDR3 sequence reads: CATSAGRTGGVQPQHF. As DNA, the CDR3 is TGTGCCACCAGCGCAGGCCGAACAGGGGGTGTTCAGCCCCAGCATTTT.

The J gene is TRBJ2-7, the V gene TRBV27, with 7 bases matching TRBD2. The junction had 9 bases not matched to a gene; V was cut back by 2 bases and J by 11 bases. The CDR3 totals 13 residues. From germline, CDR1 is MNHEY and CDR2 SMNVEV (reference sequence). The CDR3 DNA sequence: TGTGCCAGCAGTTTAACCGCCTGGGGGGGGAAGTACTTC. Encoded protein: CASSLTAWGGKYF.

The chain has TRBV11-1 and TRBJ2-6; D is uncertain. Germline lookup yields CDR1 SGHAT and CDR2 FQDESV (reference sequence). This CDR3 is built from 15 residues. The V end was cut by 1 base, the J end by 2 bases, with 6 bases between. The CDR3 reads CASSLVGAGANVLTF. The DNA for the CDR3 is TGTGCCAGCAGCTTAGTTGGAGCTGGGGCCAACGTCCTGACTTTC. Variable domain in full (rest from reference TRBV11-1 and TRBJ2-6): EAEVAQSPRYKITEKSQAVAFWCDPISGHATLYWYRQILGQGPELLVQFQDESVVDDSQLPKDRFSAERLKGVDSTLKIQPAELGDSAMYLCASSLVGAGANVLTFGAGSRLTVL.